This T cell receptor beta chain was observed in a study of control samples from healthy donors and cancer patients. The data were produced by immunoSEQ multiplex PCR, yet TCRdb's version contains in-frame clones alone and is incomplete. The repertoire holds fewer than 120,000 clones, with roughly 90% as singletons. Per germline, CDR1 LNHDA and CDR2 SQIVND (reference sequence). V was clipped by 10 bases and J by 0 bases, with 18 bases between them. The length of the CDR3 is 15 residues. This sequence joins TRBV19 and TRBJ1-1; no clear D. The sample was PBMCs. The source of this sequence is a woman aged 55-69 years with lung cancer. The CDR3 sequence is CATRGRETLNTEAFF. The DNA for the CDR3 is TGTGCCACCCGTGGTAGAGAGACCCTGAACACTGAAGCTTTCTTT.